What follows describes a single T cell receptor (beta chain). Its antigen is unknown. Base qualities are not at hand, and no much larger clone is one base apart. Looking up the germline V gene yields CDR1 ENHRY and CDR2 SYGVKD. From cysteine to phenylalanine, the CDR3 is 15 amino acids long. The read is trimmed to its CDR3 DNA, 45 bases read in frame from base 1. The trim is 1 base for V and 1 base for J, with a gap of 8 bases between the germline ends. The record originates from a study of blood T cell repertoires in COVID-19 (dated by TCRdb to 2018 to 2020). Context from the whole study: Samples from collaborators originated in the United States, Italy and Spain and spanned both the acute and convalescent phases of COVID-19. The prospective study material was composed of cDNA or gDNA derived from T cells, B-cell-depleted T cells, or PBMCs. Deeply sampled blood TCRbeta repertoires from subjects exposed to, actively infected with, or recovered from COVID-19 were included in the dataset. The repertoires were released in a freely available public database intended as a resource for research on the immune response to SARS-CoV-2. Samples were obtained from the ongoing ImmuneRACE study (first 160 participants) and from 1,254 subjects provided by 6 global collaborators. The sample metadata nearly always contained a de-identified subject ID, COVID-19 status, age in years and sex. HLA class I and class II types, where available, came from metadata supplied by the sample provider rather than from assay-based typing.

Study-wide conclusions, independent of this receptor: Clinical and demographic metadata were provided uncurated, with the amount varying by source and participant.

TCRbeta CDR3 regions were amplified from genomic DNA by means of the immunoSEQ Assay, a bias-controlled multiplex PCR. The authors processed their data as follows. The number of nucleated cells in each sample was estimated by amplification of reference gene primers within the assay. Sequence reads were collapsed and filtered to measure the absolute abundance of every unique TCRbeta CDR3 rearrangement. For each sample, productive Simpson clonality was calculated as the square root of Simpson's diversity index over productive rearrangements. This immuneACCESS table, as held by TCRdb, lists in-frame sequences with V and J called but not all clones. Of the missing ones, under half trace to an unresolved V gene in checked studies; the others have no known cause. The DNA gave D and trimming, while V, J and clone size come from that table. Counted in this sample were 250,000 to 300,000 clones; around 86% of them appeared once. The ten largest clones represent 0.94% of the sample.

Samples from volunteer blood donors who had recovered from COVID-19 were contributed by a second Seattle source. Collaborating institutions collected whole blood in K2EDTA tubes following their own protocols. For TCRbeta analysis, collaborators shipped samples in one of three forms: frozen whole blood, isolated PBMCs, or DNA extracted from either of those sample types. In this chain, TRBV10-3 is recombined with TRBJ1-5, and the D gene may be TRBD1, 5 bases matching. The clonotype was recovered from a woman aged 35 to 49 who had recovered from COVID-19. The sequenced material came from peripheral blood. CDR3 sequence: CAISEFQGSNQPQHF. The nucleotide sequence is TGTGCCATCAGTGAGTTCCAGGGCAGCAATCAGCCCCAGCATTTT.